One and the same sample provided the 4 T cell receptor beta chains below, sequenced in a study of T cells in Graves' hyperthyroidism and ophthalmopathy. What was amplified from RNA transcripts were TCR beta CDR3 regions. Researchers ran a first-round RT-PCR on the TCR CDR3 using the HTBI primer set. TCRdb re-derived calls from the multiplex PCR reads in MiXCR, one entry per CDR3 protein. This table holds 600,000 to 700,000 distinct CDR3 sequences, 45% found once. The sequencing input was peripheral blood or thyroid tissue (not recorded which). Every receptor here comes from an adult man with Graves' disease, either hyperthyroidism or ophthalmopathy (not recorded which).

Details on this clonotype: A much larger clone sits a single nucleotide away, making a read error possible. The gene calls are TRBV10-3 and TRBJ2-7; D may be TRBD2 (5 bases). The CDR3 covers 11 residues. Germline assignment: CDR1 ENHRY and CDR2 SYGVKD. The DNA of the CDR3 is TGTGCCACCAGTGTCGAGGGCGAGCAGTACTTC. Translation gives CATSVEGEQYF.

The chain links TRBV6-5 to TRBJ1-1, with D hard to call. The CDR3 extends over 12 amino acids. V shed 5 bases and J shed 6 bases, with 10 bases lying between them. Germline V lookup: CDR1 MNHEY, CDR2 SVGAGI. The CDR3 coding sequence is TGTGCCAGCAGTGAAAACCCAGCTGAAGCTTTCTTT. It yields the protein CASSENPAEAFF.

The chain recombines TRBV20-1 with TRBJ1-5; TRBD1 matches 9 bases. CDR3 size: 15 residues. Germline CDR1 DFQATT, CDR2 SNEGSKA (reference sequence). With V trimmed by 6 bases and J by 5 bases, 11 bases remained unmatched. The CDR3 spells CSATPGQGNDQPQHF. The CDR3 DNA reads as TGCAGTGCCACCCCGGGACAGGGTAATGATCAGCCCCAGCATTTT.

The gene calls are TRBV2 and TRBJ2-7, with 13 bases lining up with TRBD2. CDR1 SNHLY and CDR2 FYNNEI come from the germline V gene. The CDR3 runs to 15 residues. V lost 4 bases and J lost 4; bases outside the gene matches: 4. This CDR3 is CASSARGLAGYEQYF. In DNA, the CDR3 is TGTGCCAGCAGTGCGAGGGGACTAGCGGGGTACGAGCAGTACTTC.